The clone carrying this T cell receptor (beta chain) was detected only once. Authors' data handling: It was from reference gene primer amplification that nucleated cell counts were estimated. Clones were sequenced by immunoSEQ multiplex PCR, and TCRdb holds only the in-frame ones, with some missing. That table supplies the V and J calls and clone size; D and trimming were determined from the DNA. This sample has under 200,000 clones, with about 83% found just once. This entry belongs to a study of blood T cell repertoires in COVID-19. Study summary: Spain, Italy and the United States supplied samples that represented acute and convalescent COVID-19. PBMCs, B-cell-depleted T cells, or T cells provided the cDNA or gDNA that made up the material.

With 4 bases clipped from V and 4 bases from J, the junction kept 8 bases outside the gene matches. This CDR3 is 16 amino acids long. Germline CDR1 is SGHRS and CDR2 is YFSETQ. The chain has TRBV5-1 and TRBJ2-5; TRBD2 matches 12 bases. Sequencing was performed on peripheral blood. The TCR comes from a man between 60 and 75 years old with acute or convalescent COVID-19. The DNA of the CDR3 is TGCGCCAGCAGCCCCTACCTAGCGGGGGGGGCAGAGACCCAGTACTTC. The encoded protein is CASSPYLAGGAETQYF. Based on the CDR3 plus reference TRBV5-1 and TRBJ2-5, the full variable domain is KAGVTQTPRYLIKTRGQQVTLSCSPISGHRSVSWYQQTPGQGLQFLFEYFSETQRNKGNFPGRFSGRQFSNSRSEMNVSTLELGDSALYLCASSPYLAGGAETQYFGPGTRLLVL.